Listed here are 32 T cell receptor beta chains from one sample, sequenced in a study of blood T cell repertoires in COVID-19. Method: immunoSEQ multiplex PCR; TCRdb's copy keeps in-frame clones and lacks some. Of about 140,000 clones detected, around 90% appear once; the ten largest clones hold 1.5%. The specimen was peripheral blood. Receptors originate from a woman between 55 and 75 years old with acute or convalescent COVID-19.

The V and J genes are TRBV15 and TRBJ1-4; D is perhaps TRBD1 (6 bases). The CDR3 runs 16 residues. Germline CDR1 reads LNHNV; CDR2 reads YYDKDF (reference sequence). V lost 2 bases and J lost 0, with 10 bases in between. CDR3 sequence: CATSRPRTATNEKLFF. CDR3 sequence (DNA): TGTGCCACCAGCAGACCCAGGACAGCAACTAATGAAAAACTGTTTTTT. Full variable domain (remainder filled in from reference TRBV15 and TRBJ1-4): DAMVIQNPRYQVTQFGKPVTLSCSQTLNHNVMYWYQQKSSQAPKLLFHYYDKDFNNEADTPDNFQSRRPNTSFCFLDIRSPGLGDTAMYLCATSRPRTATNEKLFFGSGTQLSVL.

The chain carries TRBV18 and TRBJ2-1; 11 bases are a match to TRBD2. CDR1 is KGHSH, CDR2 LQKENI, per germline. Trimming at V came to 6 bases and at J to 5 bases, leaving 9 bases not matched to a gene. CDR3 size: 16 residues. The CDR3 sequence is CASSNIPGLADNEQFF. As DNA, the CDR3 is TGTGCCAGCTCCAATATACCGGGACTAGCGGACAATGAGCAGTTCTTC.

This chain links TRBV7-3 with TRBJ2-3, with a weak D call TRBD2 (6 bases). The CDR3 is made up of 15 amino acids. Trimming took off 5 bases at V and 6 bases at J, with 18 bases between the two ends. The germline CDR1 and CDR2 sequences are SGHTA and FQGTGA. The CDR3 sequence: CASSPGASASDTQYF. The CDR3 coding sequence is TGTGCCAGCAGCCCCGGGGCTAGCGCGTCGGATACGCAGTATTTT.

The rearrangement joins TRBV9 to TRBJ2-2; 9 bases are a match to TRBD1. V lost 0 bases, J lost 1 base, and 4 bases stayed unmatched. CDR3 length equals 17 residues. CDR1 is SGDLS and CDR2 is YYNGEE in the germline V gene. The CDR3 sequence: CASSVGTGALNTGELFF. The CDR3 nucleotides are TGTGCCAGCAGCGTAGGGACAGGGGCCTTGAACACCGGGGAGCTGTTTTTT.

This chain uses TRBV5-1 with TRBJ1-2; 7 positions agree with TRBD1. The V and J ends lost 0 bases and 8 bases, in that order; junction bases with no gene match: 7. The CDR3 has 14 amino acids. Germline V CDR1 and CDR2: SGHRS, YFSETQ. The CDR3 DNA follows: TGCGCCAGCAGCTTGGGCGACAGGGCGTCCGGCTACACCTTC. Residues: CASSLGDRASGYTF.

This clone appeared a few times. The J gene is TRBJ1-2, the V gene TRBV9, with D possibly being TRBD1 (6 bases). Looked up from germline, CDR1 is SGDLS and CDR2 is YYNGEE. This CDR3 is 14 amino acids long. V lost 2 bases and J lost 6, with 14 bases in between. CDR3: CASSVSTGYDGYTF. The CDR3 bases are TGTGCCAGCAGCGTGAGCACAGGGTATGATGGCTACACCTTC.

V is TRBV6-5 and J is TRBJ1-2; TRBD1 matches 11 bases. V lost 6 bases and J lost 1; bases outside the gene matches: 4. The length of the CDR3 is 15 residues. Per the germline V gene, CDR1 is MNHEY and CDR2 is SVGAGI. DNA for the CDR3: TGTGCCAGCAGGGACAGGGGGCGCGGTAACTATGGCTACACCTTC. Encoded protein: CASRDRGRGNYGYTF.

This rearrangement joins TRBV19 to TRBJ1-1; 7 bases agree with TRBD1. CDR1 is LNHDA, CDR2 SQIVND, per germline (reference sequence). V lost 4 bases and J lost 6; bases outside the gene matches: 5. The length of the CDR3 is 13 residues. CDR3 loop: CASSRGQFAEAFF. DNA for the CDR3: TGTGCCAGTAGTAGGGGACAGTTCGCTGAAGCTTTCTTT.

This chain uses TRBV27 with TRBJ1-5; TRBD1 is a possible D gene (6 bases). Looked up from germline, CDR1 is MNHEY and CDR2 is SMNVEV (reference sequence). The CDR3 extends over 14 amino acids. V gave up 5 bases and J gave up 7 bases, with 15 bases separating them. CDR3 nucleotide sequence: TGTGCCAGCAGTCTTCGACAGGCCCACCAGCCCCAGCATTTT. Translation gives CASSLRQAHQPQHF.

This clone occurred a few times. This sequence joins TRBV7-9 and TRBJ1-2; possible D gene TRBD1, 6 bases. The CDR3 spans 15 residues. V lost 5 bases and J 1 base, leaving 14 bases between the germline ends. In germline, CDR1 is SEHNR, CDR2 FQNEAQ (reference sequence). CDR3 in amino acids: CASSTQGVYNYGYTF. The CDR3 DNA reads TGTGCCAGCAGCACACAGGGTGTTTATAACTATGGCTACACCTTC.

V and J are TRBV29-1 and TRBJ1-1; 9 bases are shared with TRBD1. The CDR3 extends over 12 amino acids. Germline V CDR1 and CDR2: SQVTM, ANQGSEA. The V segment lost 7 bases and the J segment 4 bases; nucleotides outside the gene matches: 4. The CDR3, as DNA: TGCAGCGCACACAGGGGGCCCACTGAAGCTTTCTTT. Protein product: CSAHRGPTEAFF.

The gene calls are TRBV2 and TRBJ1-5, with D possibly matching TRBD1 (5 bases). Germline V gene sequence: CDR1 SNHLY, CDR2 FYNNEI. Trimming took 7 bases from V and 2 from J, leaving 9 bases between them. This CDR3 spans 13 amino acids. The CDR3 region is CASNRGGNQPQHF. The DNA for the CDR3 is TGTGCCAGCAATAGGGGTGGCAATCAGCCCCAGCATTTT.

The CDR3 DNA is TGTGCCTGGACAGGGGGGTCCTACGAGCAGTACTTC. This codes for CAWTGGSYEQYF. The rearrangement links TRBV30 to TRBJ2-7, with a weak D call TRBD1 (7 bases). V was cut by 4 bases and J by 1 base, with 8 bases left in between. Germline V CDR1 and CDR2: GTSNPN, SVGIG (reference sequence). The CDR3 contains 12 residues.

The genes are TRBV29-1 and TRBJ1-2, with D uncertain. Trimming took off 4 bases at V and 1 base at J, with 10 bases between the two ends. The CDR3 is 13 residues long. The germline gives CDR1 SQVTM, CDR2 ANQGSEA. CDR3 sequence reads: CSVVERVNYGYTF. Written as DNA, the CDR3 is TGCAGCGTTGTGGAGAGAGTTAACTATGGCTACACCTTC.

V is TRBV6-5 and J is TRBJ2-7; D is perhaps TRBD1 (5 bases). V lost 10 bases to trimming and J lost 1 base, with 11 bases between them. The CDR3 consists of 12 residues. Germline-derived CDR1 and CDR2 are MNHEY and SVGAGI. The CDR3 loop is CATYRSSYEQYF. CDR3 nucleotide sequence: TGTGCCACCTACAGGAGTTCCTACGAGCAGTACTTC.

The chain couples TRBV19 to TRBJ1-6; no definite D call. V was trimmed by 11 bases and J by 9 bases, leaving 8 bases between them. This CDR3 has 10 amino acids. Germline CDR1 is LNHDA and CDR2 is SQIVND (reference sequence). CDR3 protein: CAVFGSPLHF. The CDR3 DNA reads TGTGCCGTATTCGGTTCACCCCTCCACTTT.

The gene calls are TRBV30 and TRBJ2-4; 9 positions agree with TRBD2. CDR3 length: 12 amino acids. The germline V gene encodes CDR1 GTSNPN and CDR2 SVGIG (reference sequence). Trimming cost V 7 bases and J 8 bases; bases outside gene matches: 6. The CDR3 is CAFGTSSHIQYF. The CDR3, as DNA: TGTGCCTTTGGGACTAGCTCTCACATTCAGTACTTC.

J is TRBJ1-2 and V is TRBV7-2; 8 nucleotides agree with TRBD1. The CDR3 covers 13 residues. Germline V gene data show CDR1 as SGHTA and CDR2 as FQGNSA. J gave up 2 bases and V 6 bases, and 2 bases lay outside the gene matches. The CDR3 nucleotides read TGTGCCAGCAGGTCAGGGGGCAACTATGGCTACACCTTC. The encoded protein is CASRSGGNYGYTF.

The rearrangement uses TRBV7-9 and TRBJ2-5, with a tentative D call TRBD1 (5 bases). V lost 4 bases and J lost 3, with 12 bases in between. Germline CDR1 SEHNR, CDR2 FQNEAQ (reference sequence). This CDR3 is 14 amino acids long. The DNA of the CDR3 is TGTGCCAGCAGCTCTCAGGGATGGGAAGAGACCCAGTACTTC. Encoded protein: CASSSQGWEETQYF.

The chain uses TRBV5-4 and TRBJ1-6; 9 nucleotides agree with TRBD1. V dropped 4 bases and J dropped 7; count of bases not matched to a gene: 9. The germline CDR1 and CDR2 sequences are SGHNT and YYREEE (reference sequence). The CDR3 totals 16 residues. Here the CDR3 DNA reads TGTGCCAGCAGCCCTTCCGGGACAGGGAGAAATTCACCCCTCCACTTT. Translation: CASSPSGTGRNSPLHF. The variable domain in full, with the rest retrieved from reference TRBV5-4 and TRBJ1-6, is ETGVTQSPTHLIKTRGQQVTLRCSSQSGHNTVSWYQQALGQGPQFIFQYYREEENGRGNFPPRFSGLQFPNYSSELNVNALELDDSALYLCASSPSGTGRNSPLHFGNGTRLTVT.

The chain employs TRBV18 and TRBJ2-7; 10 bases align to TRBD1. Germline V CDR1 and CDR2: KGHSH, LQKENI. V gave up 0 bases and J gave up 7 bases; unmatched junction bases: 9. CDR3 length: 16 residues. The DNA of the CDR3 is TGTGCCAGCTCACCACCGGGAAGGACAGGGGGACGAGAGCAGTACTTC. Protein: CASSPPGRTGGREQYF.

V gene TRBV5-1 combines with J gene TRBJ1-2; tentatively, D is TRBD1 (6 bases). The CDR3 runs to 14 residues. V was pared by 0 bases and J by 8 bases, with 14 bases between. Germline values: CDR1 SGHRS, CDR2 YFSETQ. The CDR3 sequence: CASSLEQGESGYTF. For the CDR3, the DNA is TGCGCCAGCAGCTTGGAACAGGGTGAGAGCGGCTACACCTTC.

This clone was counted between two and nine times. The chain couples TRBV3-1 (or the pseudogene TRBV3-2) to TRBJ1-1; 8 bases line up with TRBD1. Germline V CDR1 and CDR2: LGHDT, YNNKEL (reference sequence). The CDR3 contains 14 residues. Trimming at V came to 5 bases and at J to 7 bases, leaving 9 bases not matched to a gene. The CDR3, as DNA: TGTGCCAGCAGCACCAAGGACAGGGTTATTGAAGCTTTCTTT. Translating gives CASSTKDRVIEAFF.

This clone has a single count. The chain employs TRBV5-6 and TRBJ1-5; weak D call: TRBD1 (5 bases). The CDR3 covers 15 residues. From germline, CDR1 is SGHDT and CDR2 YYEEEE. The germline V and J ends were trimmed by 2 bases and 7 bases, with 16 bases remaining between them. CDR3 amino acids: CASSFVGGLGQPQHF. CDR3 nucleotide sequence: TGTGCCAGCAGCTTTGTGGGGGGGTTAGGACAGCCCCAGCATTTT.

The chain couples TRBV16 to TRBJ1-5; D unresolved. Trimming pared 4 bases from V and 3 bases from J, leaving 10 bases between. The CDR3 has 14 amino acids. Germline lookup yields CDR1 KGHSY and CDR2 FQNENV. In nucleotides, the CDR3 is TGTGCCAGCAGCCCCGCTTCCTACAATCAGCCCCAGCATTTT. Translated, it gives CASSPASYNQPQHF.

This chain joins TRBV10-3 and TRBJ1-1; unclear D gene. CDR1 and CDR2 (germline): ENHRY, SYGVKD. V dropped 8 bases and J dropped 0 bases, with 13 bases sitting between them. This CDR3 region has 14 residues. The CDR3 coding sequence is TGTGCCATCGGAGTTGGCCAGATGAACACTGAAGCTTTCTTT. Translating it yields CAIGVGQMNTEAFF.

The genes are TRBV6-5 and TRBJ2-7, with 10 nucleotides matching TRBD1. The germline V gene has CDR1 MNHEY and CDR2 SVGAGI. CDR3 length: 14 amino acids. V gave up 4 bases and J gave up 7 bases; unmatched junction bases: 7. CDR3 sequence (DNA): TGTGCCAGCAGTTCCGGGACAGGGGCGGGGGAGCAGTACTTC. Translation: CASSSGTGAGEQYF.

The rearrangement links TRBV6-5 to TRBJ1-2; maybe TRBD1 (6 bases). The CDR3 covers 14 residues. Germline V gene lookup returns CDR1 MNHEY and CDR2 SVGAGI. The ends were cut back, 10 bases at V and 0 bases at J, with 15 bases in the middle. The CDR3 sequence is CAIHGGGANYGYTF. CDR3 in DNA: TGTGCCATCCATGGTGGGGGCGCTAACTATGGCTACACCTTC.

This clone was picked up a small number of times. The chain carries TRBV11-2 and TRBJ1-6; tentative D call: TRBD1 (5 bases). The CDR3 consists of 17 residues. Germline V gene data show CDR1 as SGHAT and CDR2 as FQNNGV. V gave up 6 bases and J gave up 0 bases, with 15 bases separating them. For the CDR3, the DNA is TGTGCCAGCAGTCCACGGGGGATCAGCTCCTATAATTCACCCCTCCACTTT. It specifies CASSPRGISSYNSPLHF.

The sample holds a few counts of this clone. The chain carries TRBV27 and TRBJ1-6, with D possibly being TRBD1 (5 bases). This CDR3 has 14 residues. The ends were cut back, 10 bases at V and 4 bases at J, with 14 bases in the middle. Germline V lookup: CDR1 MNHEY, CDR2 SMNVEV (reference sequence). The CDR3 protein is CATNSGGYNSPLHF. As DNA, the CDR3 is TGTGCCACCAACTCCGGGGGGTATAATTCACCCCTCCACTTT.

Details on this clone: The junction differs from germline at one of its ends, possibly a read error. This chain joins TRBV4-2 and TRBJ2-1, with D uncertain. The germline V gene encodes CDR1 LGHNA and CDR2 YNFKEQ. The CDR3 is 10 amino acids. The CDR3 sequence is CASTSNEQFF. Written as DNA, the CDR3 is TGCGCCAGCACCTCTAATGAGCAGTTCTTC.

CDR3 region: CARSRGQGKSQYF. The DNA of the CDR3 is TGTGCCAGGAGTAGGGGACAGGGGAAATCCCAGTACTTC. This chain links TRBV2 with TRBJ2-5; TRBD1 aligns across 10 bases. In germline, CDR1 is SNHLY, CDR2 FYNNEI. The junction had 10 bases not matched to a gene; V was cut back by 9 bases and J by 9 bases. CDR3 length: 13 amino acids.